This T cell receptor beta chain comes out of a study of regulatory T cells in long-lasting Graves disease (dated by TCRdb to the early 2020s). For context, the study as a whole: Newly diagnosed Graves' disease patients had taken antithyroid drugs for less than 3 months. This study used TCR sequencing and RNA sequencing of peripheral blood to compare persistent Graves' disease patients against newly diagnosed Graves' disease patients. The study was conducted in China and was registered as a clinical trial. A total of around 35 samples underwent TCR sequencing: around 13 from persistent and around 20 from newly diagnosed Graves' disease patients.

The cysteine opens and the phenylalanine closes a CDR3 of 14 amino acids. Of the read, only the CDR3 DNA is kept; its 42 bases are in frame from base 1. V lost 2 bases and J lost 8 bases, and the count of bases not matched to a germline gene is 11. CDR1 and CDR2 were assigned from the germline V gene (reference sequence) as GTSNPN and SVGIG. In light of the paper, this sample's time point label describes: newly diagnosed GD, antithyroid drugs for less than 3 months. RNA was extracted from PBMCs in TRIzol for both TCR sequencing and RNA sequencing. Graves' disease was diagnosed according to American Thyroid Association guidelines. Patients for the study were recruited at an endocrinology department in Xi'an, China. From each patient, around 8.3 milliliters of peripheral blood was collected into an EDTA anticoagulant tube. Ficoll Paque Plus density gradient separation was used to isolate PBMCs, and no additional T cell sorting was done. An Agilent 2100 Bioanalyzer and agarose gel were used to check RNA quality, and a NanoDrop 2000 was used to measure RNA concentration.

This clonotype was observed at least ten times. The antigen it recognizes is unknown. No per-base quality is available; no much larger clone lies one base away. The library was built by means of multiplex PCR. The run used an Illumina HiSeq 4000. iRepertoire HTBI primers and Arm-PCR amplification of CDR3 regions were used to construct TCR beta libraries. Before sequencing, the PCR products underwent gel purification. The published analysis was carried out like this. A total of roughly 65 TRBV and under 15 TRBJ segments were identified across samples and were used for gene usage analysis of CDR3 amino acid clonotypes. COPE and FqMerger were used to merge the filtered high-quality paired reads into contigs. Contigs were aligned with BLAST to IMGT TRBV, TRBD and TRBJ reference genes, and CDR3 was defined per IMGT. Any clonotype with a frequency above 0.1% was classified as a highly expanded clone. Shannon entropy was used to measure repertoire diversity, and the Gini coefficient was used to measure V-J evenness. Clonotypes shared by more than one individual were considered public. The public reads were reanalyzed by TCRdb: fastp trimming at Q25, MiXCR alignment, in-frame beta chains only. Rows are combined by CDR3 protein, so each entry shows the most common genes and DNA. TCRdb's processing, not the authors', yielded these V and J calls. For this sample the table gives hundreds of thousands of distinct CDR3 sequences, of which 16% were detected only once. Jointly, the top ten make up roughly 27% of the sample.

Study-wide conclusions, independent of this receptor: Compared with newly diagnosed patients, persistent Graves' disease patients had lower TCR Shannon entropy and fewer highly expanded clones, which suggests clonal expansion. Patients with persistent disease shared more public clonotypes (fewer than 3,000) than newly diagnosed patients did (around 980). TRBV28, TRBJ1-2 and TRBJ2-5 were preferentially used in persistent disease, while TRBV20-1 and TRBJ2-1 were favored in newly diagnosed disease. The authors acknowledged the small sample size as a limitation that may reduce accuracy. Only the TCR beta chain was sequenced and analyzed. Peripheral blood alone was examined, since thyroid tissue, which constituted the primary lesion, could not be accessed.

Another study also made use of these data, one on T cells in Graves' hyperthyroidism and ophthalmopathy. As noted in the second study: Stable Graves' hyperthyroidism was defined as no progression to ophthalmopathy during 18 months of follow-up. Hyperthyroidism patients were newly diagnosed, had a disease duration of under 2 months, and were aged 18 to 65 years. Any patient with an uncontrolled infection, another autoimmune disease, pregnancy or lactation was excluded. Diagnoses were established on the basis of clinical symptoms, serum thyroxine and TRAb, thyroid ultrasound, and orbital computed tomography. For the first round of RT-PCR on the TCR CDR3, the HTBI primer set was used together with the Qiagen OneStep RT-PCR kit. Most expanded thyroid clonotypes (frequency above 0.001) were also found in blood, which suggests that blood repertoires may mirror thyroid immune responses. A model built on a 13 V-J signature distinguished ophthalmopathy from stable hyperthyroidism, reaching around 90% sensitivity and approximately 81% specificity in cross-validation and 80%/75% in testing. In validation, the model predicted progression to ophthalmopathy with 55% to 71% sensitivity and over 72% specificity, a median of about 6.7 months before onset. A discovery cohort of about 100 patients, approximately 44 with Graves' ophthalmopathy and 55 to 65 with stable Graves' hyperthyroidism, was used to find distinguishing TCR V-J signatures. Whether ophthalmopathy could be predicted prospectively was tested in an independent validation cohort made up of approximately 19 hyperthyroidism patients plus 17 patients who later progressed to ophthalmopathy. The 95 to 100 discovery patients were randomly divided into training and test sets at a 7:3 ratio. In addition, the study compared T-cell repertoires in thyroid tissue and in blood from over 5 Graves' hyperthyroidism patients. After sampling, hyperthyroidism patients received methimazole starting at 30 mg daily, and ophthalmopathy patients received high-dose intravenous methylprednisolone. Libraries were constructed in a second round of multiplex PCR, after which size selection and purification were carried out. Sequencing of the libraries was done on an Illumina HiSeq2000 using paired-end 100 bp reads. SOAPnuke was used to process the raw data, throwing out any read that contained adapters or uncalled bases, had a mean Phred below 15, or lacked an exact constant-primer or identifier match. High-quality paired reads were merged using COPE v1.2.5, and each unique nucleotide sequence was defined as a clonotype. MiTCR v1.1 was used to align clonotypes to the IMGT TRBV, TRBD and TRBJ reference segments. The analysis included only V-J combinations with a frequency above 0.0001, which together covered 99% to 99.2% of the repertoires. The TCS score was defined as the ratio of F50 (clonal expansion) to E x V (chaos), calculated using BLOSUM62-based TCRdist between CDR3 peptides within each V-J. Welch's t-statistics and random forest reduced roughly 500 V-J features to roughly 13, which were used in a naive Bayes classifier (R e1071). No statistical method was used to fix the sample size in advance, and group allocation was not hidden from the investigators. The paper reports TCR Vbeta CDR3 sequencing of 140 or so peripheral blood samples: around 45 ophthalmopathy, approximately 74 hyperthyroidism and approximately 17 progressor patients.

The sample consisted of peripheral blood mononuclear cells (PBMCs), taken at new diagnosis, from a patient treated with antithyroid drugs. The chain links TRBV30 with TRBJ2-7; TRBD2 matches 8 bases in the middle. The origin of this receptor is a man aged 40-49 years with Graves disease. Donor details come from another sample of the same person, matched by shared clones. The CDR3 has the sequence CAWSPPRPGGQQYF. DNA sequence: TGTGCCTGGAGTCCTCCGAGACCGGGGGGGCAGCAGTACTTC.